These 27 T cell receptor beta chains share one sample of origin, sequenced in a study of blood T cell repertoires in COVID-19 (TCRdb year 2020). Library method: the immunoSEQ multiplex PCR assay. As stored in TCRdb, this immuneACCESS dataset retains in-frame rearrangements with V and J assigned. A fraction of the clones does not appear; measured against another copy, unresolved V genes explain less than half of the discrepancy, and the remainder lacks a known reason. This sample is represented by about 200,000 clones; around 86% of them were singletons. Together, the top ten hold 3.8% of the sample. Sample: PBMCs or T cells enriched from blood (not recorded which). These receptors all come from a woman in her thirties or forties with acute COVID-19.

This clone was found once. The rearrangement links TRBV9 to TRBJ2-7; 8 bases line up with TRBD1. Germline values: CDR1 SGDLS, CDR2 YYNGEE. V lost 3 bases and J lost 2; bases outside the gene matches: 10. The CDR3 extends over 16 amino acids. The CDR3 coding sequence is TGTGCCAGCAGCGCGGGAGCCCGACAGGGGACCTACGAGCAGTACTTC. Protein: CASSAGARQGTYEQYF.

V and J are TRBV28 and TRBJ1-5, with 8 bases identical to TRBD1. CDR3 length: 19 residues. Trimming took 5 bases from V and 4 from J; bases not matched to a gene: 19. The germline gives CDR1 MDHEN, CDR2 SYDVKM. The CDR3 is CASSLTGTGPVIRNQPQHF. The DNA of the CDR3 is TGTGCCAGCAGTCTTACCGGGACAGGCCCCGTTATTCGTAATCAGCCCCAGCATTTT.

The chain employs TRBV2 and TRBJ2-7; 8 bases align to TRBD2. The CDR3 spans 16 residues. After removal of 2 bases from V and 3 bases from J, the junction contained 9 bases not matched to a gene. CDR1 and CDR2 from the germline V gene are SNHLY and FYNNEI. The CDR3 nucleotides read TGTGCCAGCAGTGAACCCTTCGGTAGCGGGATCTACGAGCAGTACTTC. Protein sequence: CASSEPFGSGIYEQYF.

The rearrangement uses TRBV19 and TRBJ1-3; the D is unclear. V was clipped by 3 bases and J by 1 base, with 16 bases between them. Germline CDR1 LNHDA, CDR2 SQIVND (reference sequence). The CDR3 sequence is 17 residues long. In DNA form, the CDR3 reads TGTGCCAGTAGTATTGGCAGAAACCTCGGGTCTGGAAACACCATATATTTT. Protein: CASSIGRNLGSGNTIYF.

The chain combines TRBV12-3 or TRBV12-4 with TRBJ1-2; D might be TRBD1 (5 bases). The CDR3 is 12 residues long. V shed 6 bases and J shed 8 bases, with 13 bases lying between them. The CDR3 here is CASRGVFGGYTF. The CDR3 DNA is TGTGCCAGCAGAGGGGTCTTCGGGGGCTACACCTTC.

This clone was observed a single time. The V and J genes are TRBV27 and TRBJ1-2; D is unclear. Trimming removed 4 bases at V and 8 bases at J, with 20 bases between. The CDR3 runs 15 residues. The germline CDR1 and CDR2 sequences are MNHEY and SMNVEV (reference sequence). Here the CDR3 DNA reads TGTGCCAGCAGTTCTTATGGCGTGGCAGGCTGGGGCTACACCTTC. Encoded protein: CASSSYGVAGWGYTF.

This clone has only one observation. V usage is TRBV2 and J usage is TRBJ2-1, with 10 bases that match TRBD2. The junction had 14 bases not matched to a gene; V was cut back by 8 bases and J by 7 bases. CDR3 length: 16 residues. The germline V gene has CDR1 SNHLY and CDR2 FYNNEI. Here the CDR3 DNA reads TGTGCCAGCGACTCTAGCGGGAGCCGTAAGGGGAATGAGCAGTTCTTC. Its protein product is CASDSSGSRKGNEQFF.

This chain joins TRBV4-1 and TRBJ2-3; 11 bases line up with TRBD1. Germline V gives CDR1 MGHRA, CDR2 YSYEKL. Germline trimming cut 7 bases from V and 4 bases from J; bases unmatched to any gene: 10. CDR3 length: 16 amino acids. CDR3 protein: CASIRKPGQGADTQYF. The CDR3, as DNA: TGCGCCAGCATCCGCAAACCGGGACAGGGGGCAGATACGCAGTATTTT.

The chain combines TRBV9 with TRBJ2-1, with 8 bases fitting TRBD1. Per the germline V gene, CDR1 is SGDLS and CDR2 is YYNGEE. The J segment lost 0 bases and the V segment lost 4 bases, leaving 3 bases of the junction unmatched. CDR3 size: 15 residues. The CDR3 DNA is TGTGCCAGCAGCTTCACAGGGGGCTCCTACAATGAGCAGTTCTTC. Translating gives CASSFTGGSYNEQFF. Combining the CDR3 with reference TRBV9 and TRBJ2-1 gives the whole variable domain DSGVTQTPKHLITATGQRVTLRCSPRSGDLSVYWYQQSLDQGLQFLIQYYNGEERAKGNILERFSAQQFPDLHSELNLSSLELGDSALYFCASSFTGGSYNEQFFGPGTRLTVL.

As for this clone: This same CDR3 is encoded by further DNA sequences in the sample. V and J are TRBV27 and TRBJ2-2, with a possible D match to TRBD2 (5 bases). CDR1 and CDR2 from the germline V gene are MNHEY and SMNVEV (reference sequence). V lost 3 bases and J lost 2, with 7 bases in between. The CDR3 has 14 residues. CDR3 region: CASSFRGNTGELFF. The CDR3 DNA sequence: TGTGCCAGCAGTTTCCGGGGTAACACCGGGGAGCTGTTTTTT.

V gene TRBV20-1 combines with J gene TRBJ2-3; tentative D call: TRBD1 (5 bases). The CDR3 is made up of 14 amino acids. Germline-derived CDR1 and CDR2 are DFQATT and SNEGSKA (reference sequence). Between the trimmed V and J ends, which lost 3 bases and 6 bases, there was a span of 16 bases. CDR3 DNA sequence: TGCAGTGCTAGTTCAGGGCTGGGTTTTGATACGCAGTATTTT. Protein product: CSASSGLGFDTQYF.

The chain combines TRBV7-2 with TRBJ1-1; weak D call: TRBD1 (5 bases). V lost 7 bases, J lost 5 bases, and 17 bases lay in between. Germline V gene sequence: CDR1 SGHTA, CDR2 FQGNSA. The CDR3 is 14 amino acids. The chain's CDR3 is CASKISGGGTEAFF. CDR3 coding DNA: TGTGCCAGCAAAATATCCGGGGGAGGGACTGAAGCTTTCTTT.

The genes are TRBV27 and TRBJ2-7; D is possibly TRBD2 (6 bases). CDR1 MNHEY and CDR2 SMNVEV come from the germline V gene (reference sequence). V lost 6 bases, J lost 1 base, and 13 bases lay in between. This CDR3 is built from 14 residues. The CDR3 loop reads CASSRAGISYEQYF. CDR3 nucleotide sequence: TGTGCCAGCAGCCGGGCGGGGATTTCCTACGAGCAGTACTTC.

V gene TRBV7-9 combines with J gene TRBJ1-1; D might be TRBD1 (5 bases). Trimming stripped 6 bases from V and 3 bases from J, with 11 bases between. This CDR3 has 13 residues. Germline V gene sequence: CDR1 SEHNR, CDR2 FQNEAQ (reference sequence). CDR3: CASRLGGDTEAFF. For the CDR3, the DNA is TGTGCCAGCAGGCTCGGGGGAGACACTGAAGCTTTCTTT.

The genes are TRBV7-7 and TRBJ2-7, with TRBD1 matching 9 bases. With 5 bases clipped from V and 6 bases from J, the junction kept 11 bases outside the gene matches. Germline assignment: CDR1 SSHAT and CDR2 FNYEAQ (reference sequence). The CDR3 runs 15 residues. The CDR3 protein is CASSTRPGQGIEQYF. The DNA of the CDR3 is TGTGCCAGCAGCACCCGACCGGGACAGGGAATCGAGCAGTACTTC.

This chain uses TRBV28 with TRBJ1-2; D might be TRBD1 (6 bases). Germline values: CDR1 MDHEN, CDR2 SYDVKM. Trimming cost V 5 bases and J 7 bases, with 20 bases left between them. The CDR3 contains 15 residues. DNA for the CDR3: TGTGCCAGCAGTCCAGGACAGAGAACCCTCCTTGGCTACACCTTC. Its protein is CASSPGQRTLLGYTF.

The gene calls are TRBV20-1 and TRBJ2-7; no clear D gene. The CDR3 has 11 amino acids. The V and J ends lost 6 bases and 6 bases respectively, with 12 bases between them. The germline V gene has CDR1 DFQATT and CDR2 SNEGSKA (reference sequence). Here the CDR3 reads CSAALVGEQYF. The CDR3, as DNA: TGCAGTGCCGCCCTAGTTGGCGAGCAGTACTTC.

The chain recombines TRBV19 with TRBJ1-5; no firm D call. The germline V gene has CDR1 LNHDA and CDR2 SQIVND (reference sequence). V lost 3 bases, J lost 4 bases, and 10 bases lay in between. The CDR3 length is 14 residues. The DNA for the CDR3 is TGTGCCAGTAGTATTGCGGCTGAGAATCAGCCCCAGCATTTT. Protein product: CASSIAAENQPQHF.

The chain combines TRBV9 with TRBJ2-1, with TRBD2 matching over 10 bases. The CDR3 covers 16 residues. CDR1 is SGDLS, CDR2 YYNGEE, per germline. With 0 bases clipped from V and 7 bases from J, the junction kept 7 bases outside the gene matches. In DNA, the CDR3 is TGTGCCAGCAGCGTAGGGCTAGCGGGAGTGGGGAATGAGCAGTTCTTC. The encoded protein is CASSVGLAGVGNEQFF.

The chain has TRBV19 and TRBJ1-2; unclear D gene. The CDR3 covers 13 residues. CDR1 is LNHDA, CDR2 SQIVND, per germline (reference sequence). V shed 1 base and J shed 6 bases, with 9 bases lying between them. For the CDR3, the DNA is TGTGCCAGTAGTATAGGCAGGTTGGATGGCTACACCTTC. This codes for CASSIGRLDGYTF.

This chain uses TRBV9 with TRBJ2-2, with TRBD2 identical over 7 bases. The CDR3 has 15 residues. Germline lookup yields CDR1 SGDLS and CDR2 YYNGEE. V shed 2 bases, J shed 7 bases, and the junction held 8 bases outside the gene matches. CDR3 protein: CASSVTSVSVGELFF. The CDR3 DNA reads as TGTGCCAGCAGCGTTACTAGCGTGTCAGTCGGGGAGCTGTTTTTT.

The chain combines TRBV29-1 with TRBJ2-2; 10 positions match TRBD2. The germline V gene has CDR1 SQVTM and CDR2 ANQGSEA. Trimming cost V 5 bases and J 2 bases; bases outside gene matches: 2. The CDR3 spans 14 residues. The CDR3 region has the DNA TGCAGCGTTAGCGGGAGGGCCAACACCGGGGAGCTGTTTTTT. It codes for CSVSGRANTGELFF.

This sequence joins TRBV4-1 and TRBJ2-5; 8 bases are a match to TRBD1. CDR1 and CDR2 from the germline V gene are MGHRA and YSYEKL. There are 20 residues in the CDR3. V lost 2 bases to trimming and J lost 2 bases; unmatched junction nucleotides: 19. CDR3 sequence (DNA): TGCGCCAGCAGCCAAAGTCTTTCAGGGGGCTCCCTTCCGGGACAAGAGACCCAGTACTTC. This codes for CASSQSLSGGSLPGQETQYF.

The count of this clone is one. The chain joins TRBV19 to TRBJ2-1; 7 nucleotides agree with TRBD2. The CDR3 has 14 amino acids. The germline CDR1 and CDR2 sequences are LNHDA and SQIVND (reference sequence). With V trimmed by 5 bases and J by 7 bases, 8 bases remained unmatched. CDR3 DNA: TGTGCCAGTAGTCTGGTGGCGGGAGCGAATGAGCAGTTCTTC. Translated, it gives CASSLVAGANEQFF.

The chain employs TRBV5-5 and TRBJ1-1; D not certain. Germline V gene lookup returns CDR1 SGHKS and CDR2 YYEKEE (reference sequence). This CDR3 is 13 amino acids long. The V gene lost 0 bases and the J gene lost 1 base, with 4 bases spanning the gap. The CDR3 bases are TGTGCCAGCAGCTTGGCCGGGAACACTGAAGCTTTCTTT. This sequence encodes CASSLAGNTEAFF.

V usage is TRBV19 and J usage is TRBJ2-2; 9 positions agree with TRBD2. The trim removed 4 bases at V and 8 bases at J, leaving 8 bases unmatched. This CDR3 is 15 amino acids long. Germline loops: CDR1 LNHDA, CDR2 SQIVND (reference sequence). CDR3 bases: TGTGCCAGTAGTAAAGTTGCTAGCGGGACGGGGGAGCTGTTTTTT. It translates to CASSKVASGTGELFF. The full variable domain, with the rest looked up from reference TRBV19 and TRBJ2-2, is DGGITQSPKYLFRKEGQNVTLSCEQNLNHDAMYWYRQDPGQGLRLIYYSQIVNDFQKGDIAEGYSVSREKKESFPLTVTSAQKNPTAFYLCASSKVASGTGELFFGEGSRLTVL.

The V gene is TRBV6-6, the J gene TRBJ2-7; the D gene is possibly TRBD2 (5 bases). Germline CDR1 is MNHNY and CDR2 is SVGAGI (reference sequence). The CDR3 is 12 amino acids. The V and J ends lost 8 bases and 1 base respectively, with 9 bases between them. CDR3 sequence: CASARGSYEQYF. The CDR3 DNA reads TGTGCCAGCGCCCGAGGGTCCTACGAGCAGTACTTC.